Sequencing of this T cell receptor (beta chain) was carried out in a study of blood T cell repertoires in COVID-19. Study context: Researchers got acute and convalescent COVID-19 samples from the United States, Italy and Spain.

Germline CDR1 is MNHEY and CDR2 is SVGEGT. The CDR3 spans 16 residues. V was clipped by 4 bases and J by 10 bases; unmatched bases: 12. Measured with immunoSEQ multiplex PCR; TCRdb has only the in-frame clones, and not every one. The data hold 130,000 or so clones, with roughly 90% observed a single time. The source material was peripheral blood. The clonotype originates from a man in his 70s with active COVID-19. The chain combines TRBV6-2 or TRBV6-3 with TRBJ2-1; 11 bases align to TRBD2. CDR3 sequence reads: CASSFVSGRASEEQFF. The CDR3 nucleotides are TGTGCCAGCAGTTTCGTTAGCGGGAGGGCCTCGGAGGAGCAGTTCTTC.